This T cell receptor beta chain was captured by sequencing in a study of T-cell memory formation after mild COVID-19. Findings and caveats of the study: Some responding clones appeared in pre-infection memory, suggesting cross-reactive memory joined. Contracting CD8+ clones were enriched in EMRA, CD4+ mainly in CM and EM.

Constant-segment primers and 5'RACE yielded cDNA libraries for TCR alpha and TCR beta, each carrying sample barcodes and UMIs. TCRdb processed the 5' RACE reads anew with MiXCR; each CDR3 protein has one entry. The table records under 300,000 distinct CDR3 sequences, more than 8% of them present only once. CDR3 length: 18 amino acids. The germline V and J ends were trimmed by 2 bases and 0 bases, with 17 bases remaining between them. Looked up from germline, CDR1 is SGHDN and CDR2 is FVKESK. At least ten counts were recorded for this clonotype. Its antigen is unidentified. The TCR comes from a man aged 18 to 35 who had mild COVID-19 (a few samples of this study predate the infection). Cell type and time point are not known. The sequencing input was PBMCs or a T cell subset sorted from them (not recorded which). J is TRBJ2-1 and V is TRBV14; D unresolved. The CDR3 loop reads CASSQYTGGSSSYNEQFF. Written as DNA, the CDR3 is TGTGCCAGCAGCCAATATACGGGCGGTTCGAGCTCCTACAATGAGCAGTTCTTC.